One sample yielded the 29 T cell receptor beta chains listed below, sequenced in a study of blood T cell repertoires in COVID-19. Clones were read by immunoSEQ multiplex PCR, and TCRdb kept only the in-frame ones, dropping some. Of fewer than 250,000 clones listed, 86% are singletons. The specimen sequenced was peripheral blood. Receptors originate from a middle-aged man with acute or convalescent COVID-19.

This chain links TRBV18 with TRBJ1-4; D may be TRBD1 (6 bases). The V end was cut by 3 bases, the J end by 3 bases, with 11 bases between. CDR1 and CDR2 from the germline V gene are KGHSH and LQKENI. This CDR3 is built from 15 residues. CDR3 protein: CASSPNRVANEKLFF. The CDR3 region has the DNA TGTGCCAGCTCACCTAACAGGGTGGCTAATGAAAAACTGTTTTTT.

This chain links TRBV7-6 with TRBJ2-2, with a weak D call TRBD2 (6 bases). CDR3 size: 14 residues. V lost 5 bases and J lost 0, with 7 bases in between. CDR1 SGHVS and CDR2 FNYEAQ come from the germline V gene. CDR3 nucleotide sequence: TGTGCCAGCAGCCGGGACTCGAACACCGGGGAGCTGTTTTTT. This translates into CASSRDSNTGELFF.

The V and J genes are TRBV18 and TRBJ2-3; D not certain. The CDR3 has 15 residues. Germline V gene lookup returns CDR1 KGHSH and CDR2 LQKENI. Deletions cut 2 bases from V and 6 bases from J, with 15 bases between. The CDR3 is CASSPALGRRDTQYF. The CDR3 nucleotides read TGTGCCAGCTCACCAGCATTGGGCCGCCGGGATACGCAGTATTTT. Combining the CDR3 with reference TRBV18 and TRBJ2-3 gives the whole variable domain NAGVMQNPRHLVRRRGQEARLRCSPMKGHSHVYWYRQLPEEGLKFMVYLQKENIIDESGMPKERFSAEFPKEGPSILRIQQVVRGDSAAYFCASSPALGRRDTQYFGPGTRLTVL.

The CDR3 loop reads CASSRMGQLNSPLHF. The CDR3 coding sequence is TGCGCCAGCAGCCGAATGGGACAGCTTAATTCACCCCTCCACTTT. V gene TRBV5-1 combines with J gene TRBJ1-6; 7 nucleotides agree with TRBD1. Germline CDR1 reads SGHRS; CDR2 reads YFSETQ. The J segment lost 6 bases and the V segment lost 4 bases, leaving 7 bases of the junction unmatched. This CDR3 has 15 amino acids.

This clone came up once. The V call is TRBV2, the J call TRBJ1-4; D is unresolved. V lost 4 bases to trimming and J lost 0 bases, with 15 bases between them. The CDR3 extends over 17 amino acids. Germline assignment: CDR1 SNHLY and CDR2 FYNNEI. The CDR3 here is CASSVRVSIATNEKLFF. The CDR3 bases are TGTGCCAGCAGTGTCCGGGTTTCCATTGCAACTAATGAAAAACTGTTTTTT.

J is TRBJ2-7 and V is TRBV12-3 or TRBV12-4; the D is unclear. This CDR3 spans 11 amino acids. The V gene lost 5 bases and the J gene lost 4 bases, with 6 bases spanning the gap. CDR3 loop: CASSRRYEQYF. Here the CDR3 DNA reads TGTGCCAGCAGTCGCAGGTACGAGCAGTACTTC.

The chain recombines TRBV19 with TRBJ2-1, with TRBD2 as a possible D gene (6 bases). Trimming cost V 3 bases and J 6 bases, with 15 bases left between them. Germline CDR1 is LNHDA and CDR2 is SQIVND (reference sequence). This CDR3 spans 15 amino acids. The CDR3 bases are TGTGCCAGTAGTATCCCGACTAGTCACGGCAATGAGCAGTTCTTC. Translation gives CASSIPTSHGNEQFF.

CDR3 residues: CASSQDRGTDTQYF. DNA of the CDR3: TGCGCCAGCAGCCAAGATAGAGGAACAGATACGCAGTATTTT. V is TRBV4-1 and J is TRBJ2-3, with D uncertain. The germline V gene encodes CDR1 MGHRA and CDR2 YSYEKL. The CDR3 covers 14 residues. Trimming removed 0 bases at V and 3 bases at J, with 7 bases between.

DNA of the CDR3: TGTGCCAGCAGCTTAGGGGACAGCATGAACACTGAAGCTTTCTTT. Its translation: CASSLGDSMNTEAFF. This chain connects TRBV7-9 to TRBJ1-1, with 7 bases identical to TRBD1. CDR1 is SEHNR and CDR2 is FQNEAQ in the germline V gene (reference sequence). This CDR3 spans 15 amino acids. Trimming cost V 1 base and J 0 bases; bases outside gene matches: 2.

The chain carries TRBV10-2 and TRBJ1-5; possible D gene TRBD1, 6 bases. Germline values: CDR1 WSHSY, CDR2 SAAADI. Trimming removed 4 bases at V and 6 bases at J, with 13 bases between. CDR3 length equals 14 residues. CDR3 sequence: CASSVVTGSQPQHF. Here the CDR3 DNA reads TGCGCCAGCAGTGTTGTTACAGGGAGTCAGCCCCAGCATTTT.

The J gene is TRBJ1-1, the V gene TRBV15, with TRBD1 matching 7 bases. Germline CDR1 LNHNV, CDR2 YYDKDF (reference sequence). With 1 base clipped from V and 1 base from J, the junction kept 3 bases outside the gene matches. CDR3 size: 15 residues. The DNA for the CDR3 is TGTGCCACCAGCAGAGGAGAGGGGGCGAACACTGAAGCTTTCTTT. This translates into CATSRGEGANTEAFF.

V gene TRBV6-5 combines with J gene TRBJ1-5, with unresolved D. Trimming took 0 bases from V and 6 from J, leaving 12 bases between them. CDR3 size: 15 residues. CDR1 MNHEY and CDR2 SVGAGI come from the germline V gene. CDR3 residues: CASSYSGRLGQPQHF. In DNA form, the CDR3 reads TGTGCCAGCAGTTACTCCGGGAGGTTAGGTCAGCCCCAGCATTTT.

Turning to this clone: A junction end diverges from the germline sequence, so it may reflect a read error. The chain is built from TRBV27 and TRBJ1-4, with 8 bases fitting TRBD1. The CDR3 has 16 amino acids. Germline V CDR1 and CDR2: MNHEY, SMNVEV (reference sequence). Written as DNA, the CDR3 is TGTGCCAGCAGTATATCAGGGACAGGTGGCTATGAAAAACTGTTTTTT. Its translation is CASSISGTGGYEKLFF. Supplemented by reference TRBV27 and TRBJ1-4, the full variable domain reads EAQVTQNPRYLITVTGKKLTVTCSQNMNHEYMSWYRQDPGLGLRQIYYSMNVEVTDKGDVPEGYKVSRKEKRNFPLILESPSPNQTSLYFCASSISGTGGYEKLFFGSGTQLSVL.

This sequence joins TRBV11-2 and TRBJ2-5, with a tentative D call TRBD2 (6 bases). V was cut by 1 base and J by 2 bases, with 20 bases left in between. In germline, CDR1 is SGHAT, CDR2 FQNNGV. The CDR3 totals 18 residues. CDR3 in DNA: TGTGCCAGCAGCTTAGGAGTGACGGGGCGGGGTCGTCAAGAGACCCAGTACTTC. Translated: CASSLGVTGRGRQETQYF.

This clone was counted a single time. The rearrangement joins TRBV10-3 to TRBJ1-5; 10 nucleotides agree with TRBD1. The CDR3 runs to 17 residues. Germline values: CDR1 ENHRY, CDR2 SYGVKD. V lost 10 bases and J lost 3; bases outside the gene matches: 15. CDR3 in amino acids: CATKLGLGQGSNQPQHF. CDR3 nucleotides: TGTGCCACCAAGTTAGGTTTGGGACAGGGGTCCAATCAGCCCCAGCATTTT.

The rearrangement links TRBV15 to TRBJ2-3; TRBD2 agrees at 7 bases. There are 14 residues in the CDR3. CDR1 and CDR2 (germline): LNHNV, YYDKDF (reference sequence). V lost 7 bases, J lost 2 bases, and 6 bases stayed unmatched. In DNA form, the CDR3 reads TGTGCCACCACTACAGCGGGGAACACAGATACGCAGTATTTT. Its translation is CATTTAGNTDTQYF.

The rearrangement links TRBV6-5 to TRBJ1-1; 11 bases line up with TRBD1. The CDR3 runs to 15 residues. V shed 5 bases, J shed 4 bases, and the junction held 6 bases outside the gene matches. In germline, CDR1 is MNHEY, CDR2 SVGAGI. CDR3 DNA sequence: TGTGCCAGCAGTCCTAGGACAGGGGGCCTCACTGAAGCTTTCTTT. Translation gives CASSPRTGGLTEAFF.

V is TRBV12-3 or TRBV12-4 and J is TRBJ1-2; D unclear. There are 12 residues in the CDR3. V shed 4 bases and J shed 6 bases, with 9 bases lying between them. The CDR3 sequence: CASSSPPHGYTF. The DNA for the CDR3 is TGTGCCAGCAGTTCCCCTCCTCATGGCTACACCTTC.

This sequence joins TRBV10-3 and TRBJ1-3, with TRBD1 matching 7 bases. J was trimmed by 10 bases and V by 6 bases; bases with no gene match: 3. This CDR3 contains 11 residues. The germline V gene has CDR1 ENHRY and CDR2 SYGVKD. The CDR3 reads CAIRDRDTIYF. Written as DNA, the CDR3 is TGTGCCATCAGAGACAGGGATACCATATATTTT.

This chain uses TRBV19 with TRBJ1-1; D is ambiguous. Deletions cut 4 bases from V and 6 bases from J, with 6 bases between. Germline V gene lookup returns CDR1 LNHDA and CDR2 SQIVND (reference sequence). The CDR3 consists of 11 residues. CDR3: CASSRAPEAFF. The CDR3 coding sequence is TGTGCCAGTAGTAGGGCCCCTGAAGCTTTCTTT.

The rearrangement links TRBV29-1 to TRBJ1-4; no clear D gene. The length of the CDR3 is 12 residues. The ends were cut back, 4 bases at V and 4 bases at J, with 7 bases in the middle. The germline V gene encodes CDR1 SQVTM and CDR2 ANQGSEA. CDR3 nucleotides: TGCAGCGTTGGAGGCTATAATGAAAAACTGTTTTTT. Translation gives CSVGGYNEKLFF.

V is TRBV29-1 and J is TRBJ1-4; D remains unclear. The CDR3 has 13 amino acids. The germline V gene has CDR1 SQVTM and CDR2 ANQGSEA. The germline V and J ends were trimmed by 4 bases and 0 bases, with 6 bases remaining between them. This CDR3 is CSVAGATNEKLFF. CDR3 bases: TGCAGCGTTGCGGGAGCAACTAATGAAAAACTGTTTTTT.

This clone has a handful of counts. V usage is TRBV11-2 and J usage is TRBJ1-1, with D perhaps TRBD1 (5 bases). The CDR3 length is 13 residues. Germline CDR1 and CDR2: SGHAT and FQNNGV. V lost 5 bases to trimming and J lost 1 base, with 8 bases between them. The CDR3 loop reads CASSQTENTEAFF. The CDR3 DNA is TGTGCCAGCAGCCAGACAGAGAACACTGAAGCTTTCTTT. The complete variable domain, with remaining parts taken from reference TRBV11-2 and TRBJ1-1, reads EAGVAQSPRYKIIEKRQSVAFWCNPISGHATLYWYQQILGQGPKLLIQFQNNGVVDDSQLPKDRFSAERLKGVDSTLKIQPAKLEDSAVYLCASSQTENTEAFFGQGTRLTVV.

The chain links TRBV6-1 to TRBJ2-3; the D gene is possibly TRBD1 (6 bases). The CDR3 has 16 residues. Germline lookup yields CDR1 MNHNS and CDR2 SASEGT. V was pared by 2 bases and J by 0 bases, with 12 bases between. The CDR3 region is CASSELTGRSTDTQYF. The CDR3 region has the DNA TGTGCCAGCAGTGAATTGACAGGTCGAAGCACAGATACGCAGTATTTT.

This chain uses TRBV9 with TRBJ1-2, with 9 positions matching TRBD1. The ends lost 3 bases at V and 4 bases at J; junction bases unmatched: 7. The length of the CDR3 is 15 residues. Germline CDR1 SGDLS, CDR2 YYNGEE. For the CDR3, the DNA is TGTGCCAGCAGCGAGAACAGGGGGCGAGGCTATGGCTACACCTTC. This translates into CASSENRGRGYGYTF. Looking up the rest from reference TRBV9 and TRBJ1-2 gives the full variable domain: DSGVTQTPKHLITATGQRVTLRCSPRSGDLSVYWYQQSLDQGLQFLIQYYNGEERAKGNILERFSAQQFPDLHSELNLSSLELGDSALYFCASSENRGRGYGYTFGSGTRLTVV.

The CDR3 protein is CASSPQGATLNEQFF. The CDR3 DNA follows: TGTGCCAGCAGCCCACAGGGGGCGACTCTTAATGAGCAGTTCTTC. The J gene is TRBJ2-1, the V gene TRBV3-1 (or the pseudogene TRBV3-2), with 9 bases fitting TRBD1. Germline V CDR1 and CDR2: LGHDT, YNNKEL (reference sequence). J was trimmed by 7 bases and V by 4 bases; bases with no gene match: 8. The CDR3 is 15 residues long.

This chain joins TRBV18 and TRBJ2-2; 7 positions match TRBD2. Per the germline V gene, CDR1 is KGHSH and CDR2 is LQKENI. V lost 2 bases, J lost 3 bases, and 6 bases stayed unmatched. The CDR3 is 16 amino acids. CDR3 coding DNA: TGTGCCAGCTCACCAGGGGGAGGGAAGGACACCGGGGAGCTGTTTTTT. It specifies CASSPGGGKDTGELFF.

The chain employs TRBV28 and TRBJ2-7; 9 nucleotides align to TRBD1. V was pared by 5 bases and J by 4 bases, with 6 bases of the junction left unmatched. The CDR3 covers 14 residues. Germline loops: CDR1 MDHEN, CDR2 SYDVKM. The CDR3 sequence: CASSPDRGAYEQYF. The DNA for the CDR3 is TGTGCCAGCAGTCCCGACAGGGGGGCTTACGAGCAGTACTTC.

The chain recombines TRBV5-1 with TRBJ2-3, with D possibly TRBD2 on 6 matching bases. CDR3 length: 14 amino acids. V was cut by 4 bases and J by 3 bases, with 12 bases left in between. Germline CDR1 and CDR2: SGHRS and YFSETQ. In nucleotides, the CDR3 is TGCGCCAGCAGCCCGGGGGAGTGGACAGATACGCAGTATTTT. It encodes CASSPGEWTDTQYF.